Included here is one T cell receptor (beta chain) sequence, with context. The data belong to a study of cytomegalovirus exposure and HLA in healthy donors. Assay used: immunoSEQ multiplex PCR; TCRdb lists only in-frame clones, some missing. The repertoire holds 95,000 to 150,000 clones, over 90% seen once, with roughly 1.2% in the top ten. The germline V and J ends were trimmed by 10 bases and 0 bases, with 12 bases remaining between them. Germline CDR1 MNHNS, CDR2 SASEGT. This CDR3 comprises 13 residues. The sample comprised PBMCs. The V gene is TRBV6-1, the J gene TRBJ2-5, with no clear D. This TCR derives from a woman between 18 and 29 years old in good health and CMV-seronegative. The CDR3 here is CATMRWDQETQYF. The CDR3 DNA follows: TGTGCCACGATGAGGTGGGACCAAGAGACCCAGTACTTC.